This T cell receptor beta chain came from a study of spatial heterogeneity in lung cancer. Trimming removed 0 bases from V and 7 bases from J, with 7 bases in between. The germline V gene encodes CDR1 LGHDT and CDR2 YNNKEL (reference sequence). The CDR3 has 12 residues. TCRdb reanalysed the 5' RACE reads using MiXCR and keeps one entry per CDR3 protein. Of approximately 90,000 distinct CDR3 sequences listed, roughly 8.7% are singletons. The time point denotes: sample taken at primary tumor resection. Unsorted whole RNA samples from tumor, nontumor lung or frozen PBMC were sequenced. The V and J genes are TRBV3-1 and TRBJ2-7, with a possible D match to TRBD2 (5 bases). The sample in question was PBMCs, obtained at surgery. The source of this sequence is a male donor with early-stage non-small cell lung cancer. The CDR3 nucleotides are TGTGCCAGCAGCCAAGACCGGAGGGAGCAGTACTTC. Its translation is CASSQDRREQYF.